This T cell receptor (beta chain) was recorded in a study of CD4 T cells in relation to SARS-CoV-2 and coronaviruses. In regard to this clone: No antigen is known for it.

Some clones are missing from TCRdb's copy, which holds only in-frame ones; the method was immunoSEQ multiplex PCR. The data contain 15,000 to 18,000 clones, over 60% of them singletons. General study points: This crossreactivity analysis covered spike protein alone, no other viral proteins.

This CDR3 is built from 16 residues. Germline CDR1 reads KGHSH; CDR2 reads LQKENI. J was trimmed by 4 bases and V by 3 bases; bases with no gene match: 7. Before the COVID-19 pandemic, during about 2011-2019, CD4+ T cells were taken from unexposed donors. After ten to eleven days of culture, CD4+ T cells were isolated. Cultures held under 2.5 million PBMCs per well with approximately 10 IU/ml IL-2. The sequenced sample consisted of CD4+ T cells from PBMCs, cultured in vitro. The TCR originated in a human donor in good health. This chain uses TRBV18 with TRBJ2-1; 9 nucleotides line up with TRBD1. The chain's CDR3 is CASSPGGTGLYNEQFF. DNA of the CDR3: TGTGCCAGCTCACCGGGCGGGACAGGGCTTTACAATGAGCAGTTCTTC.